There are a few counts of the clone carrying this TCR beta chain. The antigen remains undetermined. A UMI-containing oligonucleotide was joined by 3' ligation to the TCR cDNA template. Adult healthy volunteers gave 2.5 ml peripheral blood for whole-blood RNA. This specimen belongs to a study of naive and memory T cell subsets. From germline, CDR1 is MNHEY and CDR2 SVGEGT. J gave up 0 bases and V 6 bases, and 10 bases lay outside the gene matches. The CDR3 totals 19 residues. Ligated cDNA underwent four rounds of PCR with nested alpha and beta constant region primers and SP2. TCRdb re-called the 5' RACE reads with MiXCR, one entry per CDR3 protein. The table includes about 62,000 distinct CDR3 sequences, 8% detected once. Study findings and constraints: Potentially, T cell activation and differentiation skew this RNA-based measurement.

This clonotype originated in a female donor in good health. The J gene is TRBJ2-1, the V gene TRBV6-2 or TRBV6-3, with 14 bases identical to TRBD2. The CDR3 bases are TGTGCCAGCAGAACCGGACTAGCGGGGGGCTTCCTCTCCTACAATGAGCAGTTCTTC. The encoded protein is CASRTGLAGGFLSYNEQFF.